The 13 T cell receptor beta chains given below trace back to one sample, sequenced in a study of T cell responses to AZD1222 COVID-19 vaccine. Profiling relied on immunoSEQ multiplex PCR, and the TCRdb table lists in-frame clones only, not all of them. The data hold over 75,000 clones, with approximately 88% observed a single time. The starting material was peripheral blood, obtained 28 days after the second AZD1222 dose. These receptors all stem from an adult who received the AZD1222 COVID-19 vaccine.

DNA for the CDR3: TGTGCCAGCGGCGACTACGGGGGTGCTGAAGCTTTCTTT. Encoded protein: CASGDYGGAEAFF. V and J are TRBV7-3 and TRBJ1-1; tentatively, D is TRBD1 (5 bases). This CDR3 spans 13 amino acids. The germline V gene encodes CDR1 SGHTA and CDR2 FQGTGA. V was shortened by 8 bases and J by 6 bases, with 16 bases between the two germline ends.

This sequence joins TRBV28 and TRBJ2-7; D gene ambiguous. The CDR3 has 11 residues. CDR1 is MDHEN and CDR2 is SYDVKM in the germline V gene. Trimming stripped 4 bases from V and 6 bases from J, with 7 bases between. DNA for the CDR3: TGTGCCAGCAGTTCAACATTCGAGCAGTACTTC. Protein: CASSSTFEQYF.

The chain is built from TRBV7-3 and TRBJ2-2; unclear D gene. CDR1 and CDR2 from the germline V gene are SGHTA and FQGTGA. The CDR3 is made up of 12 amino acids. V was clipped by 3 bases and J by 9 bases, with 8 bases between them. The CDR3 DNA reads TGTGCCAGCAGCTTGGGCAACAGGGAGCTGTTTTTT. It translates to CASSLGNRELFF.

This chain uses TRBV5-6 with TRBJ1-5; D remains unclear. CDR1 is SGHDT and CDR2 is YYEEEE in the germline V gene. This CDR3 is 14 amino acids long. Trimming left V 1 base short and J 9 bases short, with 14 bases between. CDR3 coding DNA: TGTGCCAGCAGCTTGCGGCATCTCAGAGGGCCCCAGCATTTT. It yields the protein CASSLRHLRGPQHF.

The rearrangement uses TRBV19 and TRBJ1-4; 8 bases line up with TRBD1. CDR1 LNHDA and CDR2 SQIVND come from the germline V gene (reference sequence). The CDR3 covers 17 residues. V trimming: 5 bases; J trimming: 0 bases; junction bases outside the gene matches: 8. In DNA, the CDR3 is TGTGCCAGTAGTTCCAGGACAGGGAAAGCAACTAATGAAAAACTGTTTTTT. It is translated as CASSSRTGKATNEKLFF. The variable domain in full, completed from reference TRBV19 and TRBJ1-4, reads DGGITQSPKYLFRKEGQNVTLSCEQNLNHDAMYWYRQDPGQGLRLIYYSQIVNDFQKGDIAEGYSVSREKKESFPLTVTSAQKNPTAFYLCASSSRTGKATNEKLFFGSGTQLSVL.

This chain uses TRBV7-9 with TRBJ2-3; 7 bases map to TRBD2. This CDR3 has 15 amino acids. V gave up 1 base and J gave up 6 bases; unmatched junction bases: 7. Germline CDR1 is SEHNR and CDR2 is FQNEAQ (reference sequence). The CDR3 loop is CASSLGSVGGDTQYF. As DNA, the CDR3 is TGTGCCAGCAGCTTAGGTTCCGTGGGAGGGGATACGCAGTATTTT.

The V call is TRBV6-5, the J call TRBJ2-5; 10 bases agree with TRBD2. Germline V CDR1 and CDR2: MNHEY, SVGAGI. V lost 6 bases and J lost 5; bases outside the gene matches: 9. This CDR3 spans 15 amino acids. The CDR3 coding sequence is TGTGCCAGCAGCTGGGAGCGGGGGGGCTGGGAGACCCAGTACTTC. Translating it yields CASSWERGGWETQYF.

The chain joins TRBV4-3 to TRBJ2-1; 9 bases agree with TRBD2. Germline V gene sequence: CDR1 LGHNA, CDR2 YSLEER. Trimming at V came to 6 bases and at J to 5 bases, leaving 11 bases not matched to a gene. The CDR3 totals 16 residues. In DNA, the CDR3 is TGCGCCAGCAGGGAGGGCGGGACTAGCCGGAACAATGAGCAGTTCTTC. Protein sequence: CASREGGTSRNNEQFF.

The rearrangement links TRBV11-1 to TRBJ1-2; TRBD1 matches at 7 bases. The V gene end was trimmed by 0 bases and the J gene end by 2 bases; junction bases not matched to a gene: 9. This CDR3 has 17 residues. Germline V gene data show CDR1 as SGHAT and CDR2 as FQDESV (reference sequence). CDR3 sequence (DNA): TGTGCCAGCAGCTTAGCAGGTCAGGGGGTTCTAAACTATGGCTACACCTTC. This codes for CASSLAGQGVLNYGYTF.

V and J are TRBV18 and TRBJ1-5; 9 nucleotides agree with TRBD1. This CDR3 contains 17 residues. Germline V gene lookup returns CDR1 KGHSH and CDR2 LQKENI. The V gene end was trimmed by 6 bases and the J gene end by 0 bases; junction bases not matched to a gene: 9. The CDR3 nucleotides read TGTGCCAGCTCCTACGGGACAGGGCCGTATAGCAATCAGCCCCAGCATTTT. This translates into CASSYGTGPYSNQPQHF.

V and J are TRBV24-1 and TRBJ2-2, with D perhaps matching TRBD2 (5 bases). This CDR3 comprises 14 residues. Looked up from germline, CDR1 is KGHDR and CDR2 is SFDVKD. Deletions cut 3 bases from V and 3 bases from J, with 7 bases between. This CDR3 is CATSDPGYTGELFF. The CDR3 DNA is TGTGCCACCAGTGATCCGGGGTACACCGGGGAGCTGTTTTTT.

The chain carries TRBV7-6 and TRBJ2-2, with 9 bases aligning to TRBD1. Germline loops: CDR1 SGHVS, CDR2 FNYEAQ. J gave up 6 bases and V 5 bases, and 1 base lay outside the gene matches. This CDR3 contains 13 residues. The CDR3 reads CASSHRGPGELFF. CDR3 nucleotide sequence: TGTGCCAGCAGCCACAGGGGGCCCGGGGAGCTGTTTTTT.

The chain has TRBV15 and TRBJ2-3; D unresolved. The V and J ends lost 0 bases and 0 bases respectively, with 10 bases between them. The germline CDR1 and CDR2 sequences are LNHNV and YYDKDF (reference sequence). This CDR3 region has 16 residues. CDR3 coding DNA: TGTGCCACCAGCAGAGATTGGGGTCAGAGCACAGATACGCAGTATTTT. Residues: CATSRDWGQSTDTQYF.